The entry that follows covers one T cell receptor beta chain sequence. This sample was taken from a study of blood T cell repertoires in COVID-19. On the study more broadly: T cells, B-cell-depleted T cells, or PBMCs provided the cDNA or gDNA that served as material.

The method was immunoSEQ multiplex PCR; TCRdb's version includes in-frame clones alone and lacks a portion of them. The sample has about 310,000 clones, around 90% seen once. Sequencing was done on a sample of peripheral blood. This clonotype originated in a man aged 50-59 years with active or convalescent COVID-19.

This CDR3 is CASSAGSSGNTIYF. The DNA of the CDR3 is TGTGCCAGTAGTGCCGGGAGCTCTGGAAACACCATATATTTT. The chain combines TRBV19 with TRBJ1-3, with D hard to call. Trimming left V 5 bases short and J 0 bases short, with 8 bases between. This CDR3 contains 14 residues. In germline, CDR1 is LNHDA, CDR2 SQIVND (reference sequence). Full variable domain (rest looked up from reference TRBV19 and TRBJ1-3): DGGITQSPKYLFRKEGQNVTLSCEQNLNHDAMYWYRQDPGQGLRLIYYSQIVNDFQKGDIAEGYSVSREKKESFPLTVTSAQKNPTAFYLCASSAGSSGNTIYFGEGSWLTVV.